The text below deals with one T cell receptor (beta chain). Its matching antigen is unknown. Germline V CDR1 and CDR2: KGHSH, LQKENI. The V gene lost 3 bases and the J gene lost 6 bases, with 15 bases spanning the gap. The CDR3 runs to 14 residues. Data came from immunoSEQ multiplex PCR; TCRdb stores just in-frame clones and leaves some out. Of approximately 94,000 clones listed, approximately 80% are singletons. The record originates from a study of OX40 agonist ivuxolimab in advanced cancers. For the study at large: Ivuxolimab, which patients received intravenously every 2 weeks, was dosed at 0.01 to 10 mg/kg. Hepatocellular carcinoma, melanoma, renal cell or head and neck cancer occurred in dose-escalation patients. A mean age of approximately 60 years, range roughly 20 to 80, was recorded, and about 83% were male.

Regarding the study as a whole: At doses 0.1 to 3.0 mg/kg, CD4+ and CD8+ clones expanded.

The source of this sequence is an adult with an advanced solid tumor such as melanoma, head and neck, liver or kidney cancer. The sample in question was CD4+ or CD8+ T cells sorted from blood, obtained in a trial of the OX40 agonist ivuxolimab. The chain links TRBV18 to TRBJ2-7; D tentatively reads TRBD1 or TRBD2 (5 bases each). The CDR3 DNA follows: TGTGCCAGCTCACCGATTGGGACCCCGGGCGAGCAGTACTTC. It specifies CASSPIGTPGEQYF.